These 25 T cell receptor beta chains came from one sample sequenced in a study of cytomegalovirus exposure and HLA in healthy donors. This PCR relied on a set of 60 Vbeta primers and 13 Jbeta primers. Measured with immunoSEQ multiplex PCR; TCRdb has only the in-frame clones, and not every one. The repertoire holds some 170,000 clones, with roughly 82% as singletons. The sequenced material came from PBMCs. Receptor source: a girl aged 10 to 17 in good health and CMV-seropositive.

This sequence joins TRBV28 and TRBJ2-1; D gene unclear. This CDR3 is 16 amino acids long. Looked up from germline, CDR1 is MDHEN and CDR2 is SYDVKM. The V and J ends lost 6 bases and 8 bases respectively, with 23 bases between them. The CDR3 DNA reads TGTGCCAGCAGCCTTTCACGACACGTCTCGGTGGATGAGCAGTTCTTC. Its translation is CASSLSRHVSVDEQFF. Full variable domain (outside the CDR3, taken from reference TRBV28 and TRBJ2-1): DVKVTQSSRYLVKRTGEKVFLECVQDMDHENMFWYRQDPGLGLRLIYFSYDVKMKEKGDIPEGYSVSREKKERFSLILESASTNQTSMYLCASSLSRHVSVDEQFFGPGTRLTVL.

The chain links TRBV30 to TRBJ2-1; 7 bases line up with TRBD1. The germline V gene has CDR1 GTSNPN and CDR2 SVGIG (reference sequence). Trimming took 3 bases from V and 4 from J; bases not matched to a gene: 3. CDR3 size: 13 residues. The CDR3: CAWRGQLYNEQFF. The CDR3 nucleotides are TGTGCCTGGAGGGGACAGCTATACAATGAGCAGTTCTTC. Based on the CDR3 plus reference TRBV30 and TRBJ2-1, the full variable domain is SQTIHQWPATLVQPVGSPLSLECTVEGTSNPNLYWYRQAAGRGLQLLFYSVGIGQISSEVPQNLSASRPQDRQFILSSKKLLLSDSGFYLCAWRGQLYNEQFFGPGTRLTVL.

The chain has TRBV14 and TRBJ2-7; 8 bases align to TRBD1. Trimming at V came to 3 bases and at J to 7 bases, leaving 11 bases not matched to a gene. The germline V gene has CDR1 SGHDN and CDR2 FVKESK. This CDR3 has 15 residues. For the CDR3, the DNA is TGTGCCAGCAGCCATTCCGGGACAGGCGCTTGGGAGCAGTACTTC. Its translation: CASSHSGTGAWEQYF.

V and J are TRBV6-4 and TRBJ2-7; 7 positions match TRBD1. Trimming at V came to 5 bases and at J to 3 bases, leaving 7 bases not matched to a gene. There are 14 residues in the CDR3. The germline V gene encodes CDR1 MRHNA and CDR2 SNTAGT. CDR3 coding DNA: TGTGCCAGCAGTCTAGGGGGCGCAAGCTACGAGCAGTACTTC. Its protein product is CASSLGGASYEQYF.

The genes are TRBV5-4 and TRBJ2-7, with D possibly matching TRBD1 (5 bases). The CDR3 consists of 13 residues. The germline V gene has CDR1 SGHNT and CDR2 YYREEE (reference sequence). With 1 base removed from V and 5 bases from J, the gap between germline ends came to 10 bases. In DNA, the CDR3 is TGTGCCAGCAGCTTGACAGGTATGGACGAGCAGTACTTC. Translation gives CASSLTGMDEQYF.

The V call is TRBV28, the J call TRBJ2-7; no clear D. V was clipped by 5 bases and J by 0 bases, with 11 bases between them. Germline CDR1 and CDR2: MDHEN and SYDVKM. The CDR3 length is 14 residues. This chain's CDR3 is CASSRLRSSYEQYF. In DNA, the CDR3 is TGTGCCAGCAGTAGATTGAGAAGCTCCTACGAGCAGTACTTC.

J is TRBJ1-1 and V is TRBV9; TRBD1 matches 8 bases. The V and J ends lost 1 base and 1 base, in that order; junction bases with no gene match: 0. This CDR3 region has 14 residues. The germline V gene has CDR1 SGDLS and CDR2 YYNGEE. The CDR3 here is CASSVQGANTEAFF. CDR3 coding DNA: TGTGCCAGCAGCGTACAGGGGGCGAACACTGAAGCTTTCTTT.

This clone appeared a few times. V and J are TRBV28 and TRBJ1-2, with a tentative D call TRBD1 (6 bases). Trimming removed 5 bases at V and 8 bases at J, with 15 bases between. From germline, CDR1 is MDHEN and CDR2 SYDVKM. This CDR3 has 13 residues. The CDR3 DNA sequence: TGTGCCAGCAGTCTAAACAGGGTGAGGGGCTACACCTTC. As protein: CASSLNRVRGYTF.

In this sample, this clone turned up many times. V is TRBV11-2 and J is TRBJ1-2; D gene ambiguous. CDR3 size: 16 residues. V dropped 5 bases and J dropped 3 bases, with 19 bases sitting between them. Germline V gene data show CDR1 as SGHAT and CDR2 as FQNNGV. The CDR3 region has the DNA TGTGCCAGCAGCCCTCACCCCGGGAAGTTGGACTATGGCTACACCTTC. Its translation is CASSPHPGKLDYGYTF.

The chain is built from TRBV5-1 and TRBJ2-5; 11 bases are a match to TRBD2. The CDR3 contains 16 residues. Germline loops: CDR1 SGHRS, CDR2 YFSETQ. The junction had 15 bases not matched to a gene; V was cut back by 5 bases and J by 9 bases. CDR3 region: CASSLTLAGGFLAQYF. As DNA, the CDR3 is TGCGCCAGCAGTTTGACGCTAGCGGGGGGATTCCTGGCCCAGTACTTC.

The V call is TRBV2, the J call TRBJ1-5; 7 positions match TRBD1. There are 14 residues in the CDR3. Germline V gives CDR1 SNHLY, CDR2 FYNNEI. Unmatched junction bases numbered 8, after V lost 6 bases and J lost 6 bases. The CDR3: CASRDLQGIQPQHF. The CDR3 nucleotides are TGTGCCAGCAGAGACCTACAGGGGATTCAGCCCCAGCATTTT.

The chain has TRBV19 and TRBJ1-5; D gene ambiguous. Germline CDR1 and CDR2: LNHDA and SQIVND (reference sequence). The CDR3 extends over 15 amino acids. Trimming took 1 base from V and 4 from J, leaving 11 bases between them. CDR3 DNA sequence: TGTGCCAGTAGTATAGGGGCCAGTGGGAATCAGCCCCAGCATTTT. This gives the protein CASSIGASGNQPQHF.

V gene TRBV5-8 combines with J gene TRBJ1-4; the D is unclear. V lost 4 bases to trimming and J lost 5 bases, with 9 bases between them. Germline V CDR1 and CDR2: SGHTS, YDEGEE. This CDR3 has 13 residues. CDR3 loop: CASSPEANEKLFF. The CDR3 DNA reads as TGTGCCAGCAGCCCGGAGGCCAATGAAAAACTGTTTTTT. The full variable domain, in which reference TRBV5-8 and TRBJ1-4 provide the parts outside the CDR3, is EAGVTQSPTHLIKTRGQQATLRCSPISGHTSVYWYQQALGLGLQFLLWYDEGEERNRGNFPPRFSGRQFPNYSSELNVNALELEDSALYLCASSPEANEKLFFGSGTQLSVL.

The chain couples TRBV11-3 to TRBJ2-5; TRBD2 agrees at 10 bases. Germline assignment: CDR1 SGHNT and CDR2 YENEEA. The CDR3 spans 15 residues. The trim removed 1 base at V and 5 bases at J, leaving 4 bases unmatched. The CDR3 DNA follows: TGTGCCAGCAGCTTAGGGACTAGCGGAAGGGAGACCCAGTACTTC. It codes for CASSLGTSGRETQYF.

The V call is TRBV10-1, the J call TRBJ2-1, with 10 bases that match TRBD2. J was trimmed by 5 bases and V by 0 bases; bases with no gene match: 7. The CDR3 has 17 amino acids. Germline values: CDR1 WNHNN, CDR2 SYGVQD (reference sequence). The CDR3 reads CASSESRASGSDNEQFF. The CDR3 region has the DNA TGCGCCAGCAGTGAGTCGAGGGCTAGCGGGAGCGACAATGAGCAGTTCTTC.

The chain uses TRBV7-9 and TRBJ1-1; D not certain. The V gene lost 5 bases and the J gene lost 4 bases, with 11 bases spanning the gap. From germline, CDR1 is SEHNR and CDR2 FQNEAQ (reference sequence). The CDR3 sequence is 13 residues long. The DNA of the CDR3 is TGTGCCAGCAGCCCCCCGGGAGGCACTGAAGCTTTCTTT. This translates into CASSPPGGTEAFF.

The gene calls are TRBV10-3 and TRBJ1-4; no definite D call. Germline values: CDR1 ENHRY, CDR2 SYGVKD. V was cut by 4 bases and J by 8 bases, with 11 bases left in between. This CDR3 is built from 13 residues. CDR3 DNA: TGTGCCATCAGTGGGGCCGTTGGAGAAAAACTGTTTTTT. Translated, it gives CAISGAVGEKLFF.

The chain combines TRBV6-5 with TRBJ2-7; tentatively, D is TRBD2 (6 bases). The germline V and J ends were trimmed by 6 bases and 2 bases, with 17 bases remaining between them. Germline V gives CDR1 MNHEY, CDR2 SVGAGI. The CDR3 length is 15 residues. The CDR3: CASRTRDGGTYEQYF. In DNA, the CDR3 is TGTGCCAGCAGAACCCGGGACGGGGGAACCTACGAGCAGTACTTC.

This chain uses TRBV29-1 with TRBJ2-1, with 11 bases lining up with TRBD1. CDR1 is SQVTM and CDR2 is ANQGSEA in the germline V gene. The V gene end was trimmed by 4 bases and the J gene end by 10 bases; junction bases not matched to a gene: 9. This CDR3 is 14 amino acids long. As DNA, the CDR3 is TGCAGCGTTGTCCGGGACAGGGGGTTGCAGGAGCAGTTCTTC. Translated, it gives CSVVRDRGLQEQFF.

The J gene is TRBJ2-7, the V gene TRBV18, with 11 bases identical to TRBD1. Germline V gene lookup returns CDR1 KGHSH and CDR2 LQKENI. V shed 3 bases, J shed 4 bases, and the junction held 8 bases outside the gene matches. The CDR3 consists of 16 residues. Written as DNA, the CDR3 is TGTGCCAGCTCACCTGCGTCGGGACAGGGGGTTTACGAGCAGTACTTC. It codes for CASSPASGQGVYEQYF. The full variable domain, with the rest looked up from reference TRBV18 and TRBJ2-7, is NAGVMQNPRHLVRRRGQEARLRCSPMKGHSHVYWYRQLPEEGLKFMVYLQKENIIDESGMPKERFSAEFPKEGPSILRIQQVVRGDSAAYFCASSPASGQGVYEQYFGPGTRLTVT.

In nucleotides, the CDR3 is TGTGCCAGCAGCTTACTGTACGAGCAGTACTTC. It specifies CASSLLYEQYF. The chain combines TRBV7-9 with TRBJ2-7; D not certain. Germline lookup yields CDR1 SEHNR and CDR2 FQNEAQ (reference sequence). The CDR3 totals 11 residues. The V end lost 2 bases, the J end lost 4 bases, and 3 bases lay between the germline ends.

The CDR3 DNA is TGTGCCAGCAGTTTGCGGCTAAACCCAGATACGCAGTATTTT. Translation gives CASSLRLNPDTQYF. The gene calls are TRBV28 and TRBJ2-3, with D unresolved. The CDR3 spans 14 residues. The germline V gene encodes CDR1 MDHEN and CDR2 SYDVKM. V shed 3 bases and J shed 4 bases, with 11 bases lying between them.

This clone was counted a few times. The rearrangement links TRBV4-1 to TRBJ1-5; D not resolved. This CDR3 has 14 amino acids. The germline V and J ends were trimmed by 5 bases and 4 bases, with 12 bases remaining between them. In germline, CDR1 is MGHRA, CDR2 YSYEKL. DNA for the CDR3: TGCGCCAGCAGCTTCAGCGAGTGGAATCAGCCCCAGCATTTT. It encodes CASSFSEWNQPQHF.

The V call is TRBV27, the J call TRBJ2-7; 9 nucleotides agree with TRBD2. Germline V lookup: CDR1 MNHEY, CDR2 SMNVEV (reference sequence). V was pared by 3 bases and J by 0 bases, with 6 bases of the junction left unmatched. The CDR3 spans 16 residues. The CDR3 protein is CASSFQAGGSSYEQYF. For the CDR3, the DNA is TGTGCCAGCAGTTTCCAGGCGGGAGGGAGCTCCTACGAGCAGTACTTC.

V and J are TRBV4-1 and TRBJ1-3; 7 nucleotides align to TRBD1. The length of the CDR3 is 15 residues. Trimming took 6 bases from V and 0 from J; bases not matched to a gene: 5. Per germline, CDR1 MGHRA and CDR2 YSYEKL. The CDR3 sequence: CASRVSGGSGNTIYF. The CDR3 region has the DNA TGCGCCAGCAGGGTCTCAGGGGGCTCTGGAAACACCATATATTTT.